Listed here is a single T cell receptor beta chain. The data are from a study of blood T cell repertoires in COVID-19. CDR1 and CDR2 from the germline V gene are SGHTA and FQGNSA. The V gene end was trimmed by 4 bases and the J gene end by 5 bases; junction bases not matched to a gene: 9. This CDR3 has 17 amino acids. Libraries were prepared by immunoSEQ multiplex PCR; TCRdb keeps only in-frame clonotypes and omits some of them. The sample lists about 400,000 clones; around nine tenths were seen once. The TCR originated in a human donor in a cohort sampled during active COVID-19. The chain carries TRBV7-2 and TRBJ2-2; TRBD2 matches 11 bases. The sequencing sample was made of peripheral blood. CDR3 sequence: CASSSTLAGGRTGELFF. CDR3 in DNA: TGTGCCAGCAGCTCCACCCTAGCGGGGGGACGAACCGGGGAGCTGTTTTTT.